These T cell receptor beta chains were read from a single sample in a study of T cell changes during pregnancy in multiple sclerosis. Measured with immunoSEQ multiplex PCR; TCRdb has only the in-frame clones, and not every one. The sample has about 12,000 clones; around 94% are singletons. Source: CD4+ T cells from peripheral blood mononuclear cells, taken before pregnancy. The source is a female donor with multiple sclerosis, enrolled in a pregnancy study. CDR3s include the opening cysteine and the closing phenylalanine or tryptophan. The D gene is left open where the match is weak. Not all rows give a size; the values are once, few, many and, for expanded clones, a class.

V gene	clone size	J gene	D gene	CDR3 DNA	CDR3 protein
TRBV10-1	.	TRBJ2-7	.	TGCGCCAGCAGTGAGTTCGTGGGGCCCTACGAGCAGTACTTC	CASSEFVGPYEQYF
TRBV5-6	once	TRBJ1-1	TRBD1	TGTGCCAGCAGCGCCTTACAGGGGACCTACACTGAAGCTTTCTTT	CASSALQGTYTEAFF
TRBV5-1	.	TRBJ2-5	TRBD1	TGCGCCAGCAGCCCTAGACAGGGGCAGGGTACCCAGTACTTC	CASSPRQGQGTQYF
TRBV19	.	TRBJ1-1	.	TGTGCCAGTGGATCCGGACAGACACCCACTGAAGCTTTCTTT	CASGSGQTPTEAFF
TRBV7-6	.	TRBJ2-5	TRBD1	TGTGCCAGCAGCTTAGGGACAGGGATACAAGAGACCCAGTACTTC	CASSLGTGIQETQYF
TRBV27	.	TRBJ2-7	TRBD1	TGTGCCAGCAGGATGGGGACAGGGCAGGGCGAGCAGTACTTC	CASRMGTGQGEQYF
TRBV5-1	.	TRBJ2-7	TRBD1	TGCGCCAGCAGCCTCGGGACAGGCGAGCAGTACTTC	CASSLGTGEQYF
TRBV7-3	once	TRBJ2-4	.	TGTGCCAGCAGCTCACTAAGAGGAGACATTCAGTACTTC	CASSSLRGDIQYF
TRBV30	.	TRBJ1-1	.	TGTGCCTGGAGGCCGACAGGGAACACTGAAGCTTTCTTT	CAWRPTGNTEAFF
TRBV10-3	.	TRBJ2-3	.	TGTGCCACGAGCGCAGGCACAGATACGCAGTATTTT	CATSAGTDTQYF
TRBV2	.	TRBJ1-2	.	TGTGCCAGCAGTGAATTGCAGGGGTATGGCTACACCTTC	CASSELQGYGYTF
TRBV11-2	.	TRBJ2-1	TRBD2	TGTGCCAGCAGGCCCGCGGGGGGCCAATCTGGGGCCCACAATGAGCAGTTCTTC	CASRPAGGQSGAHNEQFF
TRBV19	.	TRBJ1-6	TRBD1	TGTGCCAGTAGCCGGACAGGGGGGTTCAATTCACCCCTCCACTTT	CASSRTGGFNSPLHF
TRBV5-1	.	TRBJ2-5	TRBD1	TGCGCCAGCAGCTTGATCCCCGGGACAGGGGAGACCCAGTACTTC	CASSLIPGTGETQYF
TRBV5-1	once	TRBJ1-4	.	TGCGCCAGCAGCTTGGTTGCGGGGCCAACTAATGAAAAACTGTTTTTT	CASSLVAGPTNEKLFF
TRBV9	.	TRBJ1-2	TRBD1	TGTGCCAGCAGCAACCGGGACAGGGGTGGCTACACCTTC	CASSNRDRGGYTF
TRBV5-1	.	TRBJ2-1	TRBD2	TGCGCCAGCTTGAAAAGCGGGGGAGACTCCTATGAGCAGTTCTTC	CASLKSGGDSYEQFF
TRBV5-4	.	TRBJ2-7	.	TGTGCCAGCAGCCGCACCCTCAGGCCCGAGCAGTACTTC	CASSRTLRPEQYF
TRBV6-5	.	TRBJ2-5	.	TGTGCCAGCAGTTCCCTATTTGCCGGCCAAGAGACCCAGTACTTC	CASSSLFAGQETQYF
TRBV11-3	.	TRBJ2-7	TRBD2	TGTGCCAGCAGCCGCGGGGGGACCTCCTACGAGCAGTACTTC	CASSRGGTSYEQYF
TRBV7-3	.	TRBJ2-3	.	TGTGCCAGCAGCCATAGAGGGACTTCTAGCACAGATACGCAGTATTTT	CASSHRGTSSTDTQYF
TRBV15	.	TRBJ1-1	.	TGTGCCACCAGTTGGCCTAATCCTCGGACAGTTCGGGACACTGAAGCTTTCTTT	CATSWPNPRTVRDTEAFF
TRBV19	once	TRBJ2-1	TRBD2	TGTGCCAGTAAGCTAGCGGGGGTTTACAATGAGCAGTTCTTC	CASKLAGVYNEQFF
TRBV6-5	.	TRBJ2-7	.	TGTGCCAGCAGGCCTCCGAGTTTCGGAGCCTACGAGCAGTACTTC	CASRPPSFGAYEQYF
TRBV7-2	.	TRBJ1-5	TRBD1	TGTGCCAGCAGCGCGCACGCTACAGGGGTTAATCAGCCCCAGCATTTT	CASSAHATGVNQPQHF
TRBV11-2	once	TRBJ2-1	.	TGTGCCAGCAGCCCGGTGTCCTCGGCAGGGGGGTACAATGAGCAGTTCTTC	CASSPVSSAGGYNEQFF
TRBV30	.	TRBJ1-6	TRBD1	TGTGCCTGGTCGGGACAGTCCAAACGGCAATATAATTCACCCCTCCACTTT	CAWSGQSKRQYNSPLHF
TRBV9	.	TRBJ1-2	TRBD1	TGTGCCAGCAGCGCAGGGGGCACTGCGAGCTATGGCTACACCTTC	CASSAGGTASYGYTF
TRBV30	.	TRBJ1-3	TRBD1	TGTGCCTGGAGCCGACAGGGAGGAAACACCATATATTTT	CAWSRQGGNTIYF
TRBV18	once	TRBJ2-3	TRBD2	TGTGCCAGCTCACCAGGGCTAGCGGGGGTTAGCACAGATACGCAGTATTTT	CASSPGLAGVSTDTQYF
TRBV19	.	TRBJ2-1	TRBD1	TGTGCCAGTAGTAGCAAGCTGGGACAGGGTTACAATGAGCAGTTCTTC	CASSSKLGQGYNEQFF
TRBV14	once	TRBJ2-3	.	TGTGCCAGCAGCGGCCAGCGGGCGAGCACAGATACGCAGTATTTT	CASSGQRASTDTQYF
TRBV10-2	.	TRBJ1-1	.	TGCGCCAGCAGTGAAACTAGACCAGCCAGTGAAGCTTTCTTT	CASSETRPASEAFF
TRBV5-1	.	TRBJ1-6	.	TGCGCCAGCAGCTTGGAGGGAGGGAATTCACCCCTCCACTTT	CASSLEGGNSPLHF
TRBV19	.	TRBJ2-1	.	TGTGCCAGTAGGGCGGGGACGTACAATGAGCAGTTCTTC	CASRAGTYNEQFF
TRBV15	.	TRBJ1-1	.	TGTGCCACCAGCAGAGATTGGGGGGGGACTGAAGCTTTCTTT	CATSRDWGGTEAFF
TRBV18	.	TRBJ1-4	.	TGTGCCAGCTCACCATTCGGCGGGAAAGATGAAAAACTGTTTTTT	CASSPFGGKDEKLFF
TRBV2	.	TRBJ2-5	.	TGTGCCAGCAGTCCCTTACTAGGTGGAGAGGAGACCCAGTACTTC	CASSPLLGGEETQYF
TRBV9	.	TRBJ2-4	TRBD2	TGTGCCAGCAGCCCGTTACCTAGCGGGGGGATAGCCAAAAACATTCAGTACTTC	CASSPLPSGGIAKNIQYF
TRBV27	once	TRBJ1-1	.	TGTGCCAGCAGTAGTCATGGAGGGCCGCTGAACACTGAAGCTTTCTTT	CASSSHGGPLNTEAFF
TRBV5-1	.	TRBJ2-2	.	TGCGCCAGCAGCTACGGGACACCATCCGGGGAGCTGTTTTTT	CASSYGTPSGELFF
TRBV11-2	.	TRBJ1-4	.	TGTGCCAGCAGCTTGGTAAGGGGGAGCGGACCTGAAAAACTGTTTTTT	CASSLVRGSGPEKLFF
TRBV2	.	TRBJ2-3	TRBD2	TGTGCCAGCAGTTACTCTAGCGGGGGGGCAGGAGATACGCAGTATTTT	CASSYSSGGAGDTQYF
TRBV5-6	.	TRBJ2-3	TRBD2	TGTGCCAGCAGCAGACTAGCGGGGACCCCCACCGATACGCAGTATTTT	CASSRLAGTPTDTQYF
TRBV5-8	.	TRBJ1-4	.	TGTGCCAGCAGCACCACAGGGCCGAATGAAAAACTGTTTTTT	CASSTTGPNEKLFF
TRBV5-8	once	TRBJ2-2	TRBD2	TGTGCCAGCAGCATCGGACTAGCGGGGACCGGGGAGCTGTTTTTT	CASSIGLAGTGELFF
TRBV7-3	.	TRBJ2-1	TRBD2	TGTGCCAGCAGCTTAAGAGGGCTAGCGGGGGGTTCTTACAATGAGCAGTTCTTC	CASSLRGLAGGSYNEQFF
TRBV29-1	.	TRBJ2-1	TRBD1	TGCAGCGTTAACAGGGGATACAATGAGCAGTTCTTC	CSVNRGYNEQFF